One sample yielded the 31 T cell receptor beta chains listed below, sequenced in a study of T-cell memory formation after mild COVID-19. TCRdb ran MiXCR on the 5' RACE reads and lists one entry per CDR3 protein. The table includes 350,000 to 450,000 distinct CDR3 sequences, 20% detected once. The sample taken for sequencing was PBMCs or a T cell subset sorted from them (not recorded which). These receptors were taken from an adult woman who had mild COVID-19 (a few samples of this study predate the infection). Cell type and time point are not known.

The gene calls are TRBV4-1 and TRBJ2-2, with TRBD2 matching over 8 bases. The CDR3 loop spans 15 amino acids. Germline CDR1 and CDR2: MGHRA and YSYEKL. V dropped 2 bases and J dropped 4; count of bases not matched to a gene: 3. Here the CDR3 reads CASSQSTSGTGELFF. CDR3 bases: TGCGCCAGCAGCCAAAGTACTAGCGGCACCGGGGAGCTGTTTTTT.

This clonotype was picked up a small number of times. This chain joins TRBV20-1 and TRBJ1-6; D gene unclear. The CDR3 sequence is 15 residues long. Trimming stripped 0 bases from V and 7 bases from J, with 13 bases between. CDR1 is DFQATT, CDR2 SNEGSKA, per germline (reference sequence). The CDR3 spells CSARDLAVGNSPLHF. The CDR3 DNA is TGCAGTGCTAGAGATTTGGCAGTGGGGAATTCACCCCTCCACTTT.

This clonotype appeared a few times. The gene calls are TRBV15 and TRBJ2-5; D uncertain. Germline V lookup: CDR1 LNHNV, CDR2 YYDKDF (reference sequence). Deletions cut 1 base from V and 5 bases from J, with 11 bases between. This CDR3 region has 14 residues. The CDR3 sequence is CATSRGQYRETQYF. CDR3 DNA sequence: TGTGCCACCAGCAGAGGTCAATATCGGGAGACCCAGTACTTC.

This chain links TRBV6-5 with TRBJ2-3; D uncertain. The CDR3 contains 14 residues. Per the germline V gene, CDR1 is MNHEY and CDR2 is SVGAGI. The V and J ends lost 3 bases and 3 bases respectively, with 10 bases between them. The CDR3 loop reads CASSYGDLTDTQYF. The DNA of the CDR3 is TGTGCCAGCAGTTATGGAGACTTGACAGATACGCAGTATTTT.

The CDR3 bases are TGCGCCAGCAGCTTGATAACAGGGGTAGAGACCCAGTACTTC. Its translation: CASSLITGVETQYF. The J gene is TRBJ2-5, the V gene TRBV5-1; 7 positions agree with TRBD1. Germline lookup yields CDR1 SGHRS and CDR2 YFSETQ. This CDR3 region has 14 residues. The ends lost 1 base at V and 4 bases at J; junction bases unmatched: 4.

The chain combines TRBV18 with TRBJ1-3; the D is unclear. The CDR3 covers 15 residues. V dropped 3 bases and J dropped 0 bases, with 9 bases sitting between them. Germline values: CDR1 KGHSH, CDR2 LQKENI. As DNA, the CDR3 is TGTGCCAGCTCACCTGAGCCGGACTCTGGAAACACCATATATTTT. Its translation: CASSPEPDSGNTIYF.

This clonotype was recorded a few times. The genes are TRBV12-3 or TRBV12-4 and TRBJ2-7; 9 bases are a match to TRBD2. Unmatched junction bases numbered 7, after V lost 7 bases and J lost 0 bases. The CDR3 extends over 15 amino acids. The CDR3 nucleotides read TGTGCCAGCACCATATCAGCGGGAGGCTCCTACGAGCAGTACTTC. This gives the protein CASTISAGGSYEQYF.

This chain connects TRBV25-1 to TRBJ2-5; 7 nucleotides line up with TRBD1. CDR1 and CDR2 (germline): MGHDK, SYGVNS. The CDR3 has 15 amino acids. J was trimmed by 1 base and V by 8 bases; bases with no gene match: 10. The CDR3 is CASAAPDRPQETQYF. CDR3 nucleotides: TGTGCCAGCGCGGCCCCGGACAGGCCCCAAGAGACCCAGTACTTC.

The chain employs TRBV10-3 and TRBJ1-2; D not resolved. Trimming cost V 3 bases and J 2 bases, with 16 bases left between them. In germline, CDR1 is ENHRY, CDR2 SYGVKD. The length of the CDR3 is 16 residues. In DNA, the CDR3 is TGTGCCATCAGTGAATTAAACATAGCCGTAAACTATGGCTACACCTTC. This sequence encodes CAISELNIAVNYGYTF.

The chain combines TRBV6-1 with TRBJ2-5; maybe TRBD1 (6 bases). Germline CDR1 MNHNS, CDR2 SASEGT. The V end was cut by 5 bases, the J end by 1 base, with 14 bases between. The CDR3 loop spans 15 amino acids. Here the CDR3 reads CASSFSGRGQETQYF. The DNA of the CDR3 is TGTGCCAGCAGTTTCTCCGGCAGGGGCCAAGAGACCCAGTACTTC.

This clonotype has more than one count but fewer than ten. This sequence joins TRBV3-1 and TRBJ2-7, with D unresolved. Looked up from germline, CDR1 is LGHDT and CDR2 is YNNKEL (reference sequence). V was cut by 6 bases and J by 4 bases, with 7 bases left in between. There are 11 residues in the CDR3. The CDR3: CASSNRYEQYF. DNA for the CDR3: TGTGCCAGCAGTAACCGTTACGAGCAGTACTTC.

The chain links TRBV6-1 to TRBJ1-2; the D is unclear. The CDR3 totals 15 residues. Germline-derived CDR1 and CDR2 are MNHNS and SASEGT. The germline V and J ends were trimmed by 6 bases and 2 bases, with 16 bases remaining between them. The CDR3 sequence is CASRDDGVSNYGYTF. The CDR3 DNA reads TGTGCCAGCAGAGATGACGGGGTTTCGAACTATGGCTACACCTTC.

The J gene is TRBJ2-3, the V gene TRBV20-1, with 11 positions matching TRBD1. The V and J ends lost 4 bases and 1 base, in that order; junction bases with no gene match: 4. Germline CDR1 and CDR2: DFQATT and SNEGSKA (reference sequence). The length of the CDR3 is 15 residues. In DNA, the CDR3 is TGCAGTGCTACGGACAGGGGGCAGGGCACAGATACGCAGTATTTT. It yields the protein CSATDRGQGTDTQYF.

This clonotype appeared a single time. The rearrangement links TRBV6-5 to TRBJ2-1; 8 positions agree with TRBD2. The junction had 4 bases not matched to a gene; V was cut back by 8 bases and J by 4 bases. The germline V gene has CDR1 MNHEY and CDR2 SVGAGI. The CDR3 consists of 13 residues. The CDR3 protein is CASQLAEYNEQFF. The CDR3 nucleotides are TGTGCCAGCCAACTAGCGGAATACAATGAGCAGTTCTTC.

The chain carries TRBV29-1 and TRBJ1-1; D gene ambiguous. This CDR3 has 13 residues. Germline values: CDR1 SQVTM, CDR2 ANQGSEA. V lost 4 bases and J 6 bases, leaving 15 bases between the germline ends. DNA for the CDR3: TGCAGCGTTGTTTGGGATGGTAGGGCTGAAGCTTTCTTT. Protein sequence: CSVVWDGRAEAFF. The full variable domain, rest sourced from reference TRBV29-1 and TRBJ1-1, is SAVISQKPSRDICQRGTSLTIQCQVDSQVTMMFWYRQQPGQSLTLIATANQGSEATYESGFVIDKFPISRPNLTFSTLTVSNMSPEDSSIYLCSVVWDGRAEAFFGQGTRLTVV.

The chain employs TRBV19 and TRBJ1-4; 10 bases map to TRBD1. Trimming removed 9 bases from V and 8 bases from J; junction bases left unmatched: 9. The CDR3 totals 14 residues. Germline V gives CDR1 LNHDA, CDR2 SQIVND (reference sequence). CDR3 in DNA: TGTGCCAGCACAACCGGGACAGGGGTCGAAAAACTGTTTTTT. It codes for CASTTGTGVEKLFF.

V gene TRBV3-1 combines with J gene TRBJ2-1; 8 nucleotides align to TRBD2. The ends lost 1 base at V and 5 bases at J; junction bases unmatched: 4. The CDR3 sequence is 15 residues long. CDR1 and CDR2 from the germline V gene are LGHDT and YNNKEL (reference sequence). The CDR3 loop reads CASSQGPGGDNEQFF. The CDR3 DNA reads TGTGCCAGCAGCCAAGGTCCGGGGGGGGACAATGAGCAGTTCTTC.

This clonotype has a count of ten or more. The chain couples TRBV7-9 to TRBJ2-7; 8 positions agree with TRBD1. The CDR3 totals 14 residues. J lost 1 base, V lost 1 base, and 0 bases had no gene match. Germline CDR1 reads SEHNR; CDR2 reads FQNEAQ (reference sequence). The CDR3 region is CASSLGTGSYEQYF. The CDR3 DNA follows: TGTGCCAGCAGCTTAGGGACAGGGTCCTACGAGCAGTACTTC.

CDR3 DNA sequence: TGTGCCACCCGACAGGGGGGAAGCACAGATACGCAGTATTTT. Its protein product is CATRQGGSTDTQYF. The chain employs TRBV24-1 and TRBJ2-3, with TRBD1 matching over 9 bases. Germline CDR1 KGHDR, CDR2 SFDVKD. The CDR3 totals 14 residues. Trimming at V came to 9 bases and at J to 0 bases, leaving 3 bases not matched to a gene.

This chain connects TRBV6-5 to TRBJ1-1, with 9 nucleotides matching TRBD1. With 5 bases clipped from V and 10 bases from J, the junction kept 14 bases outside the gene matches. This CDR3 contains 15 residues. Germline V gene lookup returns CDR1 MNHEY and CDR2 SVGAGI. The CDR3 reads CASSQDRGQVVGAFF. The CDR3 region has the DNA TGTGCCAGCAGTCAGGACAGGGGACAGGTTGTAGGAGCTTTCTTT.

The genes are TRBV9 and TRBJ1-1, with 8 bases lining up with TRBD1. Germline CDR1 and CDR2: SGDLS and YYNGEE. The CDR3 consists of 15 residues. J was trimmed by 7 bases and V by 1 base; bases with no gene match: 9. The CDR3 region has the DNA TGTGCCAGCAGCGTATACGCCGACAGGGGATTTGAAGCTTTCTTT. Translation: CASSVYADRGFEAFF.

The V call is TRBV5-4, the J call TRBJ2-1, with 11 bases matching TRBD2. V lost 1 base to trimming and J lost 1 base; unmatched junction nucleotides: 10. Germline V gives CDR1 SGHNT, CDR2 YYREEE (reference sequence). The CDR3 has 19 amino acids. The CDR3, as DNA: TGTGCCAGCAGCTTGTTAAAGACTAGCGGGACCTGGTCCTACAATGAGCAGTTCTTC. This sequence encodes CASSLLKTSGTWSYNEQFF.

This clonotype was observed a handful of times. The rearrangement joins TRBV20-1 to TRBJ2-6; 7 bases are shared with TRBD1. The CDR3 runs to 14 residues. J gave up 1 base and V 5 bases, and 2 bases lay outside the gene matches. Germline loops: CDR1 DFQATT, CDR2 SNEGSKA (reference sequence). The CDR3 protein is CSAYRGSGANVLTF. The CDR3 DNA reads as TGCAGTGCTTACAGGGGTTCTGGGGCCAACGTCCTGACTTTC.

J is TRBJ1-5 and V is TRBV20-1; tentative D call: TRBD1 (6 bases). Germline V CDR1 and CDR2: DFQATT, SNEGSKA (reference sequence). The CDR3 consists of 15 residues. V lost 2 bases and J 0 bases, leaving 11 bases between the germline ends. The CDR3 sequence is CSARNRVHSNQPQHF. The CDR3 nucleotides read TGCAGTGCTAGAAACAGGGTCCATAGCAATCAGCCCCAGCATTTT.

This CDR3 is CASSPLKKDNGDETQYF. The CDR3 region has the DNA TGTGCCAGCTCACCACTTAAAAAAGACAATGGAGATGAGACCCAGTACTTC. The chain uses TRBV18 and TRBJ2-5; D call uncertain. The CDR3 runs to 17 residues. Germline V gives CDR1 KGHSH, CDR2 LQKENI. V gave up 1 base and J gave up 5 bases, with 20 bases separating them.

The CDR3 spells CASSTGQGGSYEQYF. CDR3 sequence (DNA): TGTGCCAGCAGCACGGGACAGGGGGGCTCCTACGAGCAGTACTTC. The genes are TRBV5-4 and TRBJ2-7; TRBD1 agrees at 11 bases. Trimming at V came to 4 bases and at J to 0 bases, leaving 3 bases not matched to a gene. Germline lookup yields CDR1 SGHNT and CDR2 YYREEE (reference sequence). The CDR3 is 15 amino acids.

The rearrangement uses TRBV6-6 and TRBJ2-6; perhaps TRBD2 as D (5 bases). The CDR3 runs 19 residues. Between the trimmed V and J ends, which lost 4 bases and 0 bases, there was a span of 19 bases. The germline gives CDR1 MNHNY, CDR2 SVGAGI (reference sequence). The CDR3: CASSFPPGRHSSGANVLTF. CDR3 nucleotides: TGTGCCAGCAGTTTCCCACCGGGGAGACACAGCTCTGGGGCCAACGTCCTGACTTTC.

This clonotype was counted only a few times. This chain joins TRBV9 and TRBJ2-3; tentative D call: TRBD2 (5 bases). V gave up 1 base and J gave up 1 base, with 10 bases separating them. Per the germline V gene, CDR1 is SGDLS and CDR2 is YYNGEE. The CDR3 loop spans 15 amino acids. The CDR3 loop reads CASSVSGRGTDTQYF. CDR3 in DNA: TGTGCCAGCAGCGTAAGTGGGCGGGGCACAGATACGCAGTATTTT.

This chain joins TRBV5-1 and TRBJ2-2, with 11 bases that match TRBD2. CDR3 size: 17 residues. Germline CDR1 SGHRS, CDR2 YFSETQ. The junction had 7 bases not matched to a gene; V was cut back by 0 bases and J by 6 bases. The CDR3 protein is CASSLALAGGQAGELFF. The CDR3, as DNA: TGCGCCAGCAGCTTGGCCCTAGCGGGAGGACAGGCCGGGGAGCTGTTTTTT.

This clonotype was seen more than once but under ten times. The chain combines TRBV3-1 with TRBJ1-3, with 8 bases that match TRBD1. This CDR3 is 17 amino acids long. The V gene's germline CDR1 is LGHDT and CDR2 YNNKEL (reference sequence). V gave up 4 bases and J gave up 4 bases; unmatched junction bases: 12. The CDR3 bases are TGTGCCAGCAGCCGTTCTTGGGGACAGGTGAAAGGAAACACCATATATTTT. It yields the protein CASSRSWGQVKGNTIYF.

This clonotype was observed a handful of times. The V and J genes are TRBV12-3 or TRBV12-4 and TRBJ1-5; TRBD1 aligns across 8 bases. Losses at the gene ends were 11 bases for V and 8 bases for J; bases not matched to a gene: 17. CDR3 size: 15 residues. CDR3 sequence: CASQRWAGGEEPQHF. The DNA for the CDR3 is TGTGCCTCCCAGAGGTGGGCAGGGGGCGAGGAGCCCCAGCATTTT.